The 30 T cell receptor beta chains below come from one sample, sequenced in a study of PD-1 blockade in classical Hodgkin lymphoma. The data were produced by immunoSEQ multiplex PCR, yet TCRdb's version contains in-frame clones alone and is incomplete. The profile shows around 10,000 clones, 80% to 95% of them singletons. With no exception, relapse followed autologous stem cell transplantation in all patients, and brentuximab vedotin exposure varied. Source: peripheral blood mononuclear cells (PBMCs), taken at baseline. The receptors originated from a human donor with classical Hodgkin lymphoma.

The genes are TRBV11-3 and TRBJ1-3; D might be TRBD1 (5 bases). The CDR3 is 15 residues long. Germline loops: CDR1 SGHNT, CDR2 YENEEA. Trimming stripped 6 bases from V and 0 bases from J, with 12 bases between. This CDR3 is CASRALGASGNTIYF. CDR3 sequence (DNA): TGTGCCAGCAGAGCTCTCGGGGCCTCTGGAAACACCATATATTTT. Full variable domain (outside the CDR3, taken from reference TRBV11-3 and TRBJ1-3): EAGVVQSPRYKIIEKKQPVAFWCNPISGHNTLYWYLQNLGQGPELLIRYENEEAVDDSQLPKDRFSAERLKGVDSTLKIQPAELGDSAVYLCASRALGASGNTIYFGEGSWLTVV.

This chain joins TRBV27 and TRBJ2-3; 12 bases are a match to TRBD2. This CDR3 is built from 16 residues. Unmatched junction bases numbered 4, after V lost 4 bases and J lost 2 bases. Germline V lookup: CDR1 MNHEY, CDR2 SMNVEV (reference sequence). CDR3 residues: CASSSLAGGSTDTQYF. The CDR3 nucleotides read TGTGCCAGCAGTTCCCTAGCGGGAGGGTCCACAGATACGCAGTATTTT.

Only one count was recorded for this clone. The chain links TRBV20-1 to TRBJ2-1; tentatively, D is TRBD2 (5 bases). CDR1 and CDR2 (germline): DFQATT, SNEGSKA (reference sequence). With 3 bases removed from V and 12 bases from J, the gap between germline ends came to 12 bases. The length of the CDR3 is 11 residues. DNA of the CDR3: TGCAGTGCTAGCTTTAGCGCGGGGCAGTTCTTC. It is translated as CSASFSAGQFF.

The CDR3 region is CASSLVRGDTQYF. For the CDR3, the DNA is TGTGCCAGCAGCTTAGTGAGGGGAGATACGCAGTATTTT. The gene calls are TRBV7-2 and TRBJ2-3; D possibly matches TRBD1 or TRBD2 (5 bases each). This CDR3 is built from 13 residues. Looked up from germline, CDR1 is SGHTA and CDR2 is FQGNSA. Trimming cost V 1 base and J 5 bases, with 7 bases left between them.

The rearrangement links TRBV4-1 to TRBJ1-1; D is possibly TRBD1 (5 bases). Trimming cost V 4 bases and J 4 bases, with 13 bases left between them. CDR3 length equals 14 residues. The germline CDR1 and CDR2 sequences are MGHRA and YSYEKL. CDR3 loop: CASSREGTGTEAFF. The DNA of the CDR3 is TGCGCCAGCAGCCGGGAGGGGACTGGCACTGAAGCTTTCTTT.

This clone was detected once. The chain joins TRBV6-5 to TRBJ2-7; TRBD1 aligns across 7 bases. The CDR3 totals 15 residues. V gave up 5 bases and J gave up 3 bases; unmatched junction bases: 10. Germline CDR1 MNHEY, CDR2 SVGAGI. CDR3 sequence: CASSPRTGGYYEQYF. The CDR3 bases are TGTGCCAGCAGTCCCAGGACAGGCGGTTACTACGAGCAGTACTTC.

This clone was observed a few times. The chain employs TRBV5-4 and TRBJ1-1, with 8 bases identical to TRBD1. J was trimmed by 4 bases and V by 0 bases; bases with no gene match: 8. Germline loops: CDR1 SGHNT, CDR2 YYREEE (reference sequence). The CDR3 sequence is 16 residues long. The chain's CDR3 is CASSLGLGQGGTEAFF. The CDR3 nucleotides read TGTGCCAGCAGCTTGGGGCTAGGACAGGGCGGCACTGAAGCTTTCTTT.

This chain links TRBV2 with TRBJ2-1, with 9 bases matching TRBD1. This CDR3 contains 16 residues. The V gene end was trimmed by 4 bases and the J gene end by 6 bases; junction bases not matched to a gene: 10. Germline-derived CDR1 and CDR2 are SNHLY and FYNNEI. The CDR3 protein is CASSVPRDREINEQFF. The DNA of the CDR3 is TGTGCCAGCAGTGTTCCCCGGGACAGGGAGATCAATGAGCAGTTCTTC.

The chain has TRBV6-4 and TRBJ2-1, with D possibly TRBD1 on 6 matching bases. The ends were cut back, 5 bases at V and 5 bases at J, with 10 bases in the middle. Germline lookup yields CDR1 MRHNA and CDR2 SNTAGT. This CDR3 comprises 13 residues. In DNA form, the CDR3 reads TGTGCCAGCAGTATAGGACAGCACAATGAGCAGTTCTTC. Protein sequence: CASSIGQHNEQFF.

The chain carries TRBV10-3 and TRBJ2-3; 7 positions agree with TRBD1. CDR3 length: 14 residues. The V gene end was trimmed by 6 bases and the J gene end by 2 bases; junction bases not matched to a gene: 5. Germline loops: CDR1 ENHRY, CDR2 SYGVKD. CDR3 sequence: CAISPGQHTDTQYF. As DNA, the CDR3 is TGTGCCATCAGCCCGGGACAGCACACAGATACGCAGTATTTT.

This chain connects TRBV15 to TRBJ2-3, with 11 bases that match TRBD2. Unmatched junction bases numbered 6, after V lost 3 bases and J lost 4 bases. Germline V CDR1 and CDR2: LNHNV, YYDKDF (reference sequence). CDR3 length equals 16 residues. CDR3 sequence reads: CATSSIIAGGADTQYF. CDR3 in DNA: TGTGCCACCAGCAGTATCATAGCGGGAGGGGCAGATACGCAGTATTTT.

The rearrangement joins TRBV18 to TRBJ1-5, with TRBD1 matching over 9 bases. The CDR3 has 18 residues. Germline CDR1 reads KGHSH; CDR2 reads LQKENI. Unmatched junction bases numbered 11, after V lost 3 bases and J lost 2 bases. This chain's CDR3 is CASSPGTGMLYGNQPQHF. CDR3 DNA sequence: TGTGCCAGCTCACCCGGGACAGGGATGCTGTACGGCAATCAGCCCCAGCATTTT.

In DNA, the CDR3 is TGTGCCAGCAAACGTACAGGGGTGGGCTACGAGCAGTACTTC. Its translation: CASKRTGVGYEQYF. This chain uses TRBV6-5 with TRBJ2-7; TRBD1 matches 7 bases. CDR3 length: 14 residues. Germline CDR1 MNHEY, CDR2 SVGAGI. V was clipped by 7 bases and J by 3 bases; unmatched bases: 9.

The chain couples TRBV7-2 to TRBJ2-7, with 10 bases that match TRBD2. CDR1 SGHTA and CDR2 FQGNSA come from the germline V gene. The CDR3 length is 17 residues. The V segment lost 3 bases and the J segment 5 bases; nucleotides outside the gene matches: 13. CDR3 nucleotide sequence: TGTGCCAGCAGCTTTACTGGGGCTAGCGGGAGAAGGAACGAGCAGTACTTC. Translating it yields CASSFTGASGRRNEQYF.

The V gene is TRBV18, the J gene TRBJ2-1, with D unresolved. The germline V gene has CDR1 KGHSH and CDR2 LQKENI. V was trimmed by 3 bases and J by 9 bases, leaving 15 bases between them. The length of the CDR3 is 14 residues. CDR3 DNA: TGTGCCAGCTCACCCCCGTCGCCCCCTGGTGAGCAGTTCTTC. The encoded protein is CASSPPSPPGEQFF.

The chain combines TRBV6-1 with TRBJ2-7; D is possibly TRBD1 (6 bases). Trimming stripped 1 base from V and 10 bases from J, with 17 bases between. The V gene's germline CDR1 is MNHNS and CDR2 SASEGT. The CDR3 totals 14 residues. This CDR3 reads CASSEVGQISPQYF. The CDR3 DNA sequence: TGTGCCAGCAGTGAAGTTGGACAGATTTCCCCCCAGTACTTC.

The chain couples TRBV4-1 to TRBJ1-4; D is perhaps TRBD1 (5 bases). V dropped 0 bases and J dropped 4 bases, with 15 bases sitting between them. Looked up from germline, CDR1 is MGHRA and CDR2 is YSYEKL. The CDR3 has 17 amino acids. For the CDR3, the DNA is TGCGCCAGCAGCCAAGACTCCGAAGGGGCTCATAATGAAAAACTGTTTTTT. It yields the protein CASSQDSEGAHNEKLFF.

The rearrangement links TRBV6-5 to TRBJ2-7; 9 positions agree with TRBD1. There are 15 residues in the CDR3. Losses at the gene ends were 6 bases for V and 5 bases for J; bases not matched to a gene: 11. Germline V lookup: CDR1 MNHEY, CDR2 SVGAGI. DNA for the CDR3: TGTGCCAGCAGCCTCCGAGGACAGGGGTCTAACGAGCAGTACTTC. This translates into CASSLRGQGSNEQYF.

This clone showed up just once. The rearrangement joins TRBV4-1 to TRBJ1-1; D unclear. From germline, CDR1 is MGHRA and CDR2 YSYEKL. The CDR3 runs 15 residues. The V gene lost 0 bases and the J gene lost 1 base, with 9 bases spanning the gap. CDR3 sequence (DNA): TGCGCCAGCAGCCAAGAGAAGAACAGGAACACTGAAGCTTTCTTT. Encoded protein: CASSQEKNRNTEAFF.

The chain recombines TRBV7-3 with TRBJ2-2, with 12 bases fitting TRBD2. V shed 5 bases, J shed 6 bases, and the junction held 7 bases outside the gene matches. The germline CDR1 and CDR2 sequences are SGHTA and FQGTGA. This CDR3 region has 16 residues. The DNA of the CDR3 is TGTGCCAGCAGCCCTCGACTAGCGGGAGCTGCCGGGGAGCTGTTTTTT. Translated, it gives CASSPRLAGAAGELFF. Complete variable domain (other parts from reference TRBV7-3 and TRBJ2-2): GAGVSQTPSNKVTEKGKYVELRCDPISGHTALYWYRQSLGQGPEFLIYFQGTGAADDSGLPNDRFFAVRPEGSVSTLKIQRTERGDSAVYLCASSPRLAGAAGELFFGEGSRLTVL.

This clone appeared once. The chain joins TRBV6-4 to TRBJ2-3; 9 nucleotides line up with TRBD2. Germline V gene lookup returns CDR1 MRHNA and CDR2 SNTAGT. The CDR3 has 15 residues. With V trimmed by 4 bases and J by 0 bases, 2 bases remained unmatched. The CDR3 here is CASSATSGSTDTQYF. The CDR3 bases are TGTGCCAGCAGTGCTACTAGCGGGAGCACAGATACGCAGTATTTT.

This clone was seen a few times. The rearrangement joins TRBV2 to TRBJ1-4; 7 bases align to TRBD1. The CDR3 totals 12 residues. Germline V gives CDR1 SNHLY, CDR2 FYNNEI. The ends lost 10 bases at V and 5 bases at J; junction bases unmatched: 4. The CDR3 coding sequence is TGTGCCACCGGGACAGTAAATGAAAAACTGTTTTTT. Amino acids: CATGTVNEKLFF.

The V and J genes are TRBV28 and TRBJ1-2; D not resolved. V was shortened by 4 bases and J by 5 bases, with 14 bases between the two germline ends. Germline V CDR1 and CDR2: MDHEN, SYDVKM. This CDR3 is built from 14 residues. The CDR3, as DNA: TGTGCCAGCAGTTCAAACCTGAATCGTTATGGCTACACCTTC. Amino acids: CASSSNLNRYGYTF.

Of note for this clone: This specimen includes other DNA sequences encoding the same CDR3. The V call is TRBV2, the J call TRBJ2-3, with 13 nucleotides matching TRBD2. With V trimmed by 7 bases and J by 4 bases, 5 bases remained unmatched. CDR1 is SNHLY, CDR2 FYNNEI, per germline. The CDR3 is made up of 15 amino acids. CDR3 sequence (DNA): TGTGCCAGCAAAGGACTAGCGGGAGCCCCAGATACGCAGTATTTT. Translated, it gives CASKGLAGAPDTQYF.

V and J are TRBV6-1 and TRBJ2-7; unclear D gene. Trimming removed 0 bases from V and 3 bases from J, with 9 bases in between. The V gene's germline CDR1 is MNHNS and CDR2 SASEGT. This CDR3 contains 14 residues. The CDR3 nucleotides read TGTGCCAGCAGTGAAGCATCGACATACTACGAGCAGTACTTC. It is translated as CASSEASTYYEQYF.

The gene calls are TRBV6-4 and TRBJ1-2, with 11 bases aligning to TRBD1. V was clipped by 6 bases and J by 4 bases; unmatched bases: 7. The CDR3 runs to 15 residues. Per the germline V gene, CDR1 is MRHNA and CDR2 is SNTAGT. CDR3 in DNA: TGTGCCAGCAGCAATGCCGGGACAGGGGGCTATGGCTACACCTTC. Protein: CASSNAGTGGYGYTF.

The V gene is TRBV10-2, the J gene TRBJ1-5, with TRBD1 identical over 7 bases. V trimming: 6 bases; J trimming: 5 bases; junction bases outside the gene matches: 4. Germline V gives CDR1 WSHSY, CDR2 SAAADI. This CDR3 is built from 13 residues. In nucleotides, the CDR3 is TGCGCCAGCAGGGACAGGACTTATCAGCCCCAGCATTTT. Amino acids: CASRDRTYQPQHF.

This rearrangement joins TRBV9 to TRBJ2-2; 13 nucleotides align to TRBD2. There are 17 residues in the CDR3. Per germline, CDR1 SGDLS and CDR2 YYNGEE. With 3 bases clipped from V and 5 bases from J, the junction kept 7 bases outside the gene matches. CDR3 sequence (DNA): TGTGCCAGCAGCGCCTCCGGACTAGCGGGAGTGACCGGGGAGCTGTTTTTT. This encodes CASSASGLAGVTGELFF.

The chain uses TRBV15 and TRBJ2-3, with 12 bases that match TRBD2. Trimming removed 0 bases from V and 4 bases from J; junction bases left unmatched: 2. The length of the CDR3 is 16 residues. Germline assignment: CDR1 LNHNV and CDR2 YYDKDF (reference sequence). CDR3 amino acids: CATSREGLAGSDTQYF. The CDR3 region has the DNA TGTGCCACCAGCAGAGAAGGACTAGCGGGATCAGATACGCAGTATTTT.

The chain couples TRBV5-1 to TRBJ2-1; D remains unclear. With 0 bases removed from V and 1 base from J, the gap between germline ends came to 14 bases. The V gene's germline CDR1 is SGHRS and CDR2 YFSETQ. The CDR3 covers 17 residues. CDR3 bases: TGCGCCAGCAGCTTGGACCCGTTTTGGGGTTCCTACAATGAGCAGTTCTTC. Its protein is CASSLDPFWGSYNEQFF.